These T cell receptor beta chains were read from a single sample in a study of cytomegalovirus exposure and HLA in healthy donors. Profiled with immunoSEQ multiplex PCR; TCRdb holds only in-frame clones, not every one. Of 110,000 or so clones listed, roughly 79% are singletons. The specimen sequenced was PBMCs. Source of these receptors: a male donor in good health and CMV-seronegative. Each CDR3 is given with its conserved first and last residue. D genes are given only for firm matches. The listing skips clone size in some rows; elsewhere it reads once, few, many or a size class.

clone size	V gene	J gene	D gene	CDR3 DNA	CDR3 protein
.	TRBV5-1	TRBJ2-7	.	TGCGCCAGCAGCTTGGCAACAACGTCGGCAGGCATACCAACAAGGAACTCCTACGAGCAGTACTTC	CASSLATTSAGIPTRNSYEQYF
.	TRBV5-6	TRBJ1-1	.	TGTGCCAGCAGCTTGCGCGGACTTACAGAGACGAACACTGAAGCTTTCTTT	CASSLRGLTETNTEAFF
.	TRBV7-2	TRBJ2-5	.	TGTGCCAGCAGACCTAGCGCTCAAGAGACCCAGTACTTC	CASRPSAQETQYF
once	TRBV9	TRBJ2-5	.	TGTGCCAGCAGCGCCCGGACAGCGGCGGGAGAGACCCAGTACTTC	CASSARTAAGETQYF
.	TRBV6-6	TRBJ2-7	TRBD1	TGTGCCAGCAGGGGGACAGCCTACGAGCAGTACTTC	CASRGTAYEQYF
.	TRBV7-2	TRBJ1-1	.	TGTGCCAGCAGCTTAGTAGGAACAGACACTGAAGCTTTCTTT	CASSLVGTDTEAFF
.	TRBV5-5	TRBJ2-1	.	TGTGCCAGCAGCTCTCCCCAACAACCGACAGGCTCCTACAATGAGCAGTTCTTC	CASSSPQQPTGSYNEQFF
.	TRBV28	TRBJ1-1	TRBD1	TGTGCCAGCAGCTCGGGACAGGGGGCGACTGAAGCTTTCTTT	CASSSGQGATEAFF
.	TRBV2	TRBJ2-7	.	TGTGCCAGCAGTCAGACTAGTTCCCGATACGAGCAGTACTTC	CASSQTSSRYEQYF
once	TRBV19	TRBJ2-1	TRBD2	TGTGCCAGTATCCCCTTTACGGGAGGGCCTATCAATGAGCAGTTCTTC	CASIPFTGGPINEQFF
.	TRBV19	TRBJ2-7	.	TGTGCCAGTAGTATATGGGTCGAAGGGGCGGAAGAGCAGTACTTC	CASSIWVEGAEEQYF
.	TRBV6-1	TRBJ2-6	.	TGTGCCAGCAGTGCAGCCAACGTCCTGACTTTC	CASSAANVLTF
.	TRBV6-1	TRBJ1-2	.	TGTGCCAGCAGCTCCCTGGCGGGGGACTATGGCTACACCTTC	CASSSLAGDYGYTF
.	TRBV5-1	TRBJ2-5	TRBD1	TGCGCCAGCAGCGCCACAGGGGGCAGGGAGACCCAGTACTTC	CASSATGGRETQYF
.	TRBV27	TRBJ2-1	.	TGTGCCAGCAATGCTTGGGGCAATGGGCAGTTCTTC	CASNAWGNGQFF
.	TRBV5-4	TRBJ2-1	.	TGTGCAATAGGGGACTCCTACAATGAGCAGTTCTTC	CAIGDSYNEQFF
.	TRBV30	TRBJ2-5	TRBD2	TGTGCCTGGAGCCCGACTAGCGGACAAGAGACCCAGTACTTC	CAWSPTSGQETQYF
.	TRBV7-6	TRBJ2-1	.	TGTGCCAGCAGTTTAAGCCGGTTTGGCTACAATGAGCAGTTCTTC	CASSLSRFGYNEQFF
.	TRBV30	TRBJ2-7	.	TGTGCCTGGAGTGTCCAGGCAGCCTCCTACGAGCAGTACTTC	CAWSVQAASYEQYF
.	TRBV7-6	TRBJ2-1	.	TGTGCCAGCAGCCTAGTAAACAATGAGCAGTTCTTC	CASSLVNNEQFF
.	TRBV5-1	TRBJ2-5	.	TGCGCCAGCAGCTTGATAGGGGTGAAAGAGACCCAGTACTTC	CASSLIGVKETQYF
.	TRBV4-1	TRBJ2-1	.	TGCGCCAGCAGCCGGCTACTAGTCAATGAGCAGTTCTTC	CASSRLLVNEQFF
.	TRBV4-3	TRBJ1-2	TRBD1	TGCGCCAGCAGCCCCGGGACAGGGGCCACCTATGGCTACACCTTC	CASSPGTGATYGYTF
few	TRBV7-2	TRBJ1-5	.	TGTGCCAGCAGCTTGAGGGTAGTCGATCAGCCCCAGCATTTT	CASSLRVVDQPQHF
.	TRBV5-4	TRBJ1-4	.	TGTGCCAGCAGCACCCGGACAGAGGGGGATGAAAAACTGTTTTTT	CASSTRTEGDEKLFF
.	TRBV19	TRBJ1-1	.	TGTGCCAGTAGTAGAACTTCGGAAGCTTTCTTT	CASSRTSEAFF
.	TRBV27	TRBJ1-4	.	TGTGCCAGCAGGCCATCGGACAGCCTTAATGAAAAACTGTTTTTT	CASRPSDSLNEKLFF
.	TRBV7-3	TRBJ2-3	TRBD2	TGTGCCAGCAGCTCTCTAGCGGGAGGAGGAGGCGCAGATACGCAGTATTTT	CASSSLAGGGGADTQYF
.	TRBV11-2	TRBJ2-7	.	TGTGCCAGCAGCTTAAAAGCCAGGGTAGGAGAGCAGTACTTC	CASSLKARVGEQYF
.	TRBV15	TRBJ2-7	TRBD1	TGTGCCACCAGCGCGGGACAGGGGGAAATTAACGAGCAGTACTTC	CATSAGQGEINEQYF
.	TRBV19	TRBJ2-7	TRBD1	TGTGCCAGTAGTTCCGGGACAGAGGCCTACGAGCAGTACTTC	CASSSGTEAYEQYF
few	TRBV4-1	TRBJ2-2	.	TGCGCCAGCAGTCCGCCCGGGATTAACACCGGGGAGCTGTTTTTT	CASSPPGINTGELFF
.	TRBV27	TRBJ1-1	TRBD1	TGTGCCAGCACTCCGGACAGGGGGAACACTGAAGCTTTCTTT	CASTPDRGNTEAFF
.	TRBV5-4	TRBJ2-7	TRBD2	TGTGCCAGCAGCTTGGTCGCGGGAGGGCCGGGGGAGCAGTACTTC	CASSLVAGGPGEQYF
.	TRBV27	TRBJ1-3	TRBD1	TGTGCCAGCAGTCCGCTGACAGGGCCTGGAAACACCATATATTTT	CASSPLTGPGNTIYF
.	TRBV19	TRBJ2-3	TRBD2	TGTGCCAGTAGTAGCCTAGCGGGAGTTGAGAATACGCAGTATTTT	CASSSLAGVENTQYF
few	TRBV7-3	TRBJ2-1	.	TGTGCCAGCAGCCCTACCGCGGAGCCCAATGAGCAGTTCTTC	CASSPTAEPNEQFF
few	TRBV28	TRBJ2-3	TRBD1	TGTGCCAGCAGCTGGGACAGGGAGGATACGCAGTATTTT	CASSWDREDTQYF
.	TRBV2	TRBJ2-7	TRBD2	TGTGCCAGCAGTGTCGGGACTACTTACGAGCAGTACTTC	CASSVGTTYEQYF